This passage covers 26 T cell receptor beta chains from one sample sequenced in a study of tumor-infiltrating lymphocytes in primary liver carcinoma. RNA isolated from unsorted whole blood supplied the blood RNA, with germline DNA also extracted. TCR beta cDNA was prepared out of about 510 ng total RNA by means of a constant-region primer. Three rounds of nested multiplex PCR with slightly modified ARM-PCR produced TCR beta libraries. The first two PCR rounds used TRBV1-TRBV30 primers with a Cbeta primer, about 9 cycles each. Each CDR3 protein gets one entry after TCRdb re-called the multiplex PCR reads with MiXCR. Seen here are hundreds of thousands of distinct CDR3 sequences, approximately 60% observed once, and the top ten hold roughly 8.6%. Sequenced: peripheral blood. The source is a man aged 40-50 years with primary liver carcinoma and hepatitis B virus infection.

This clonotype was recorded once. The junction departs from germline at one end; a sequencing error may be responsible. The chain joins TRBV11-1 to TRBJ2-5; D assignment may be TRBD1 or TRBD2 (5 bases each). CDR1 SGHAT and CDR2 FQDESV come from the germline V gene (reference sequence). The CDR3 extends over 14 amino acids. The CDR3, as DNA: TGTGTCAGCGGTTACTTCGACAGCCAAGAGACCCAGTACTTC. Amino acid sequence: CVSGYFDSQETQYF.

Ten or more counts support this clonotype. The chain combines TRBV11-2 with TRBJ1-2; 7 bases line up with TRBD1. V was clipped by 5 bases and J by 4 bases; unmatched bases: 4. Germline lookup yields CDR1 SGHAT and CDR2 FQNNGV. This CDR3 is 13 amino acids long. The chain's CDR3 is CASSPGTAYGYTF. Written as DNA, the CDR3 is TGTGCCAGCAGCCCAGGGACAGCCTATGGCTACACCTTC.

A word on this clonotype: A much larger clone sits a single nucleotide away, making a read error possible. The CDR3 sequence is CASTTRGLNNEQFF. CDR3 sequence (DNA): TGTGCCAGCACCACCCGGGGACTGAACAATGAGCAGTTCTTC. The genes are TRBV12-3 or TRBV12-4 and TRBJ2-1; a weak D match, TRBD2 (6 bases). The CDR3 is 14 amino acids. V lost 7 bases and J 5 bases, leaving 15 bases between the germline ends.

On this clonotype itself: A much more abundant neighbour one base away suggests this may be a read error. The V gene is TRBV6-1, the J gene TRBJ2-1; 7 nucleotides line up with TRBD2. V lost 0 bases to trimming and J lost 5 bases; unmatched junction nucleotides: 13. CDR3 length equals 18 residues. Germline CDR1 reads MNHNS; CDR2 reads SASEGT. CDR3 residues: CASSEAPIRASGHNEQFF. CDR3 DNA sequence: TGTGCCAGCAGTGAAGCGCCTATTAGGGCTAGCGGACACAATGAGCAGTTCTTC.

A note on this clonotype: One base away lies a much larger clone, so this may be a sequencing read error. The CDR3 DNA reads as TGTGCCAGCAACCTAGGGGGGGCCGGGGAGCTGTTTTTT. It yields the protein CASNLGGAGELFF. V gene TRBV6-2 or TRBV6-3 combines with J gene TRBJ2-2; D is perhaps TRBD2 (7 bases). Deletions cut 7 bases from V and 6 bases from J, with 12 bases between. CDR3 length equals 13 residues. Germline assignment: CDR1 MNHEY and CDR2 SVGEGT.

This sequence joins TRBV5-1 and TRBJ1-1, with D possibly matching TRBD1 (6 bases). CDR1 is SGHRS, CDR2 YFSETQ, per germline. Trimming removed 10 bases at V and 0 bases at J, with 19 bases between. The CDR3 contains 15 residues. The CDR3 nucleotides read TGCGCCGGTAGCTTGGGGGCACAGATGAACACTGAAGCTTTCTTT. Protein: CAGSLGAQMNTEAFF.

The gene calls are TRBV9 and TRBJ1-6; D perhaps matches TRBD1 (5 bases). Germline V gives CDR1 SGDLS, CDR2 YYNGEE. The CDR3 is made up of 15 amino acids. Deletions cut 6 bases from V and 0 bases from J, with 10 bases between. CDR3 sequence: CASTSGSSYNSPLHF. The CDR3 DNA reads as TGTGCCAGCACTTCAGGGAGCTCCTATAATTCACCCCTCCACTTT. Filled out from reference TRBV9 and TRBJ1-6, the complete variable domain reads DSGVTQTPKHLITATGQRVTLRCSPRSGDLSVYWYQQSLDQGLQFLIQYYNGEERAKGNILERFSAQQFPDLHSELNLSSLELGDSALYFCASTSGSSYNSPLHFGNGTRLTVT.

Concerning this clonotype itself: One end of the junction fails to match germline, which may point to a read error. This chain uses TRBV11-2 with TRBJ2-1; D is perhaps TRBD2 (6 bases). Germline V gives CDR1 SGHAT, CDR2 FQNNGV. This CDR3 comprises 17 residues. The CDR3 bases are TGTACCAGCAGCTTAGACGTTCTGGCGGGATGGAACAATGAGCAGTTCTTC. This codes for CTSSLDVLAGWNNEQFF. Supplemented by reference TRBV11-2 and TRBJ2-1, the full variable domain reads EAGVAQSPRYKIIEKRQSVAFWCNPISGHATLYWYQQILGQGPKLLIQFQNNGVVDDSQLPKDRFSAERLKGVDSTLKIQPAKLEDSAVYLCTSSLDVLAGWNNEQFFGPGTRLTVL.

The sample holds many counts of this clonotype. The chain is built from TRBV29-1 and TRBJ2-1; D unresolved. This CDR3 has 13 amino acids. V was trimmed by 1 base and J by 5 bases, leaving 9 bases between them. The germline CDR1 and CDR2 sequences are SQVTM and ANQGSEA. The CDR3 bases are TGCAGCGTTGAAGCACTGAGAAACAATGAGCAGTTCTTC. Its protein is CSVEALRNNEQFF.

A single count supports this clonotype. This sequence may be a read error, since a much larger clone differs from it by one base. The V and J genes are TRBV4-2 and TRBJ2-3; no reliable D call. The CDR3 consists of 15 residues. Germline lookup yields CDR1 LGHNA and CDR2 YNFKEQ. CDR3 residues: CASSQEWGSTYTQYF. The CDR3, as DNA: TGTGCCAGCAGCCAAGAATGGGGTAGCACATATACGCAGTATTTT.

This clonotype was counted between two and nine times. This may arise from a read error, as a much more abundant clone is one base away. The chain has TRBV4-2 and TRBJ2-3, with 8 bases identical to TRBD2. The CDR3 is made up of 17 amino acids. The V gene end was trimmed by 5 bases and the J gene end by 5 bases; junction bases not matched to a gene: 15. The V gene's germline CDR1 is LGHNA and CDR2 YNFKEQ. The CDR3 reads CASSYSGGREGIDTQYF. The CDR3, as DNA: TGTGCCAGCAGCTACAGTGGGGGTCGGGAGGGAATAGATACGCAGTATTTT.

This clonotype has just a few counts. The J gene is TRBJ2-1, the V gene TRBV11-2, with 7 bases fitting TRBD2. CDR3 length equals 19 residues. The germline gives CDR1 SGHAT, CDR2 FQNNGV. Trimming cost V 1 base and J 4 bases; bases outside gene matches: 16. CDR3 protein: CASSLGPKAGRAVYNEQFF. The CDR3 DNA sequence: TGTGCCAGCAGCTTAGGACCAAAAGCTGGGAGGGCCGTTTACAATGAGCAGTTCTTC.

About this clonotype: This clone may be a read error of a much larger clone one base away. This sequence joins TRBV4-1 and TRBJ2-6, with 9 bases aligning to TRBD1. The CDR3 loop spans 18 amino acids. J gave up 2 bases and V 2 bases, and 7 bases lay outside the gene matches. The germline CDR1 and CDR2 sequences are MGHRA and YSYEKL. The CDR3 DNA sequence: TGCGCCAGCAGCCAATCGGGACAGGGTATTCCTGGGGCCAACGTCCTGACTTTC. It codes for CASSQSGQGIPGANVLTF.

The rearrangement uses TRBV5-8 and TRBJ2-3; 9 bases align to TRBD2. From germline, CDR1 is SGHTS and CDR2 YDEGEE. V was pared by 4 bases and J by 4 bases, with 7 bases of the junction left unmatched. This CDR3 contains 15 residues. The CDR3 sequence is CASSRGRAMADTQYF. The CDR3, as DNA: TGTGCCAGCAGCCGCGGGAGGGCCATGGCAGATACGCAGTATTTT.

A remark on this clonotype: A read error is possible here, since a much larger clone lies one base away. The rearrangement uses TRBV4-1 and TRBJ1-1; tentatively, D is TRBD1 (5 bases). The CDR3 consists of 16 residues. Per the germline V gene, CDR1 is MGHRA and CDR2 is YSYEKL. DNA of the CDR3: TGCCCCAGCAGCACCCCGGCTGGAGGGGCTGGCACTGAAGCTTTCTTT. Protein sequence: CPSSTPAGGAGTEAFF.

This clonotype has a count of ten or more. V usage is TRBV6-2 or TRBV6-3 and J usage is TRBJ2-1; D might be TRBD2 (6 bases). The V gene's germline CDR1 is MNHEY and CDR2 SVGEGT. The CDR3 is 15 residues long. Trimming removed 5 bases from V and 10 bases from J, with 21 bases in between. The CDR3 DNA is TGTGCCAGCAGTCCTAGCGCTACATTGAGTGGGGAGCAGTTCTTC. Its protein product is CASSPSATLSGEQFF.

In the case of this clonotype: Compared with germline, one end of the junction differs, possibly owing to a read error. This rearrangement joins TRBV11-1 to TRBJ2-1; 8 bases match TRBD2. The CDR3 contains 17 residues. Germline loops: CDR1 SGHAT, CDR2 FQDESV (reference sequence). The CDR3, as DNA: TGTGCCAGCAGCTCGTCCGGGAGCGGGAGCCCCTACAATGAGCAGTCCTTC. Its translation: CASSSSGSGSPYNEQSF.

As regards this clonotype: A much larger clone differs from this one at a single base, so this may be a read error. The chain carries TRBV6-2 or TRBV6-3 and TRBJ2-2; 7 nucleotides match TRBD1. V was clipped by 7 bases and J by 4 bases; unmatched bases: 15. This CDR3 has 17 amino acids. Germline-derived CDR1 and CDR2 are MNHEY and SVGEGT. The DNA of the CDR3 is TGTGCCAGCAACCGAGGGACACAGGGGCTATTCACCGGGGAGCTGTTTTTT. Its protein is CASNRGTQGLFTGELFF.

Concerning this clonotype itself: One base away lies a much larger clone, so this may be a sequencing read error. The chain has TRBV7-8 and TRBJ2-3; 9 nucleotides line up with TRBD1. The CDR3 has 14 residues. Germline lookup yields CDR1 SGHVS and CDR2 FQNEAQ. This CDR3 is CASSTGGNTGTQYF. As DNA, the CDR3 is TGTGCCAGCAGCACAGGGGGCAACACAGGTACGCAGTATTTT.

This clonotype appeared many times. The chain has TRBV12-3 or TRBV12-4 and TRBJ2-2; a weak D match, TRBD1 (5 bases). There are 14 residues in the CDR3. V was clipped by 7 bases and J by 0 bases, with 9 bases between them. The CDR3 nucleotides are TGTGCCAGCATGGAGACAGCGAACACCGGGGAGCTGTTTTTT. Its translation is CASMETANTGELFF.

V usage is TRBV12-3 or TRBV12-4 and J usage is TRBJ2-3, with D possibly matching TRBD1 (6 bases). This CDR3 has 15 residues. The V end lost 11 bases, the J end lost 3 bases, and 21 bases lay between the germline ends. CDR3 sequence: CADTWGQGNTDTQYF. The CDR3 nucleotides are TGTGCCGACACCTGGGGGCAGGGGAATACAGATACGCAGTATTTT.

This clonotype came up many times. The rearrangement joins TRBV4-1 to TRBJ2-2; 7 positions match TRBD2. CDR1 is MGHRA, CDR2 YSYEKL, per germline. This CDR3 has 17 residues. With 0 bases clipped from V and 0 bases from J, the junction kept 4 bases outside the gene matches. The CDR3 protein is CASSQETSTANTGELFF. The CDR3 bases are TGCGCCAGCAGCCAAGAGACTAGCACAGCGAACACCGGGGAGCTGTTTTTT.

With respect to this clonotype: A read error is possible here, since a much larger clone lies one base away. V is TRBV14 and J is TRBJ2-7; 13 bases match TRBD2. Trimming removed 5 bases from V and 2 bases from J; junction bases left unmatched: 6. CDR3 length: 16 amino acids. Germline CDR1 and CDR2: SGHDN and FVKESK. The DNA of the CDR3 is TGTGCCAGCAGCGTACTAGCGGGAGGGACCGCCTACGAGCAGTACTTC. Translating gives CASSVLAGGTAYEQYF.

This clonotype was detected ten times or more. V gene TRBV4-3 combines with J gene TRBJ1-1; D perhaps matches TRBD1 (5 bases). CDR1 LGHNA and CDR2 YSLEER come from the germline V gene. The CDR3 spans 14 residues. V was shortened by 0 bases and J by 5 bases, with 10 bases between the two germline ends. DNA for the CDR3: TGCGCCAGCAGCCAAGATTCGGGACGGACTGAAGCTTTCTTT. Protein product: CASSQDSGRTEAFF.

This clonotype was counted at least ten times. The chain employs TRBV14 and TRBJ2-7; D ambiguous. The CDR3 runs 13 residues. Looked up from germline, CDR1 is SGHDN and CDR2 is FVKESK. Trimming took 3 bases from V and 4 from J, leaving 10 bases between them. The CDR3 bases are TGTGCCAGCAGCCAGGATCTGGGGTACGAGCAGTACTTC. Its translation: CASSQDLGYEQYF.

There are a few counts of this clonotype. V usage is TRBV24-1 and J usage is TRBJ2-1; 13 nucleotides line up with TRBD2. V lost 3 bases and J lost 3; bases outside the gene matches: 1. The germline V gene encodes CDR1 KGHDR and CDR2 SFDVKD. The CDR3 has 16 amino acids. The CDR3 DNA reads TGTGCCACCAGTGATGGGACTAGCGGGGTCTACAATGAGCAGTTCTTC. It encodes CATSDGTSGVYNEQFF.